This TCR beta chain was captured in a study of control samples from healthy donors and cancer patients. Trimming removed 0 bases at V and 5 bases at J, with 8 bases between. CDR3 length: 13 amino acids. From germline, CDR1 is SGDLS and CDR2 YYNGEE. Sequenced by immunoSEQ multiplex PCR; TCRdb stores in-frame clones only, minus some. The sample yields some 120,000 clones, 80% to 90% seen once. This clone was detected only once. The chain recombines TRBV9 with TRBJ1-1; no reliable D call. Input material: blood. The clonotype was recovered from a man aged 45-65 years in good health. In nucleotides, the CDR3 is TGTGCCAGCAGCGTAGCGGCAACTACTGAAGCTTTCTTT. Its translation is CASSVAATTEAFF.